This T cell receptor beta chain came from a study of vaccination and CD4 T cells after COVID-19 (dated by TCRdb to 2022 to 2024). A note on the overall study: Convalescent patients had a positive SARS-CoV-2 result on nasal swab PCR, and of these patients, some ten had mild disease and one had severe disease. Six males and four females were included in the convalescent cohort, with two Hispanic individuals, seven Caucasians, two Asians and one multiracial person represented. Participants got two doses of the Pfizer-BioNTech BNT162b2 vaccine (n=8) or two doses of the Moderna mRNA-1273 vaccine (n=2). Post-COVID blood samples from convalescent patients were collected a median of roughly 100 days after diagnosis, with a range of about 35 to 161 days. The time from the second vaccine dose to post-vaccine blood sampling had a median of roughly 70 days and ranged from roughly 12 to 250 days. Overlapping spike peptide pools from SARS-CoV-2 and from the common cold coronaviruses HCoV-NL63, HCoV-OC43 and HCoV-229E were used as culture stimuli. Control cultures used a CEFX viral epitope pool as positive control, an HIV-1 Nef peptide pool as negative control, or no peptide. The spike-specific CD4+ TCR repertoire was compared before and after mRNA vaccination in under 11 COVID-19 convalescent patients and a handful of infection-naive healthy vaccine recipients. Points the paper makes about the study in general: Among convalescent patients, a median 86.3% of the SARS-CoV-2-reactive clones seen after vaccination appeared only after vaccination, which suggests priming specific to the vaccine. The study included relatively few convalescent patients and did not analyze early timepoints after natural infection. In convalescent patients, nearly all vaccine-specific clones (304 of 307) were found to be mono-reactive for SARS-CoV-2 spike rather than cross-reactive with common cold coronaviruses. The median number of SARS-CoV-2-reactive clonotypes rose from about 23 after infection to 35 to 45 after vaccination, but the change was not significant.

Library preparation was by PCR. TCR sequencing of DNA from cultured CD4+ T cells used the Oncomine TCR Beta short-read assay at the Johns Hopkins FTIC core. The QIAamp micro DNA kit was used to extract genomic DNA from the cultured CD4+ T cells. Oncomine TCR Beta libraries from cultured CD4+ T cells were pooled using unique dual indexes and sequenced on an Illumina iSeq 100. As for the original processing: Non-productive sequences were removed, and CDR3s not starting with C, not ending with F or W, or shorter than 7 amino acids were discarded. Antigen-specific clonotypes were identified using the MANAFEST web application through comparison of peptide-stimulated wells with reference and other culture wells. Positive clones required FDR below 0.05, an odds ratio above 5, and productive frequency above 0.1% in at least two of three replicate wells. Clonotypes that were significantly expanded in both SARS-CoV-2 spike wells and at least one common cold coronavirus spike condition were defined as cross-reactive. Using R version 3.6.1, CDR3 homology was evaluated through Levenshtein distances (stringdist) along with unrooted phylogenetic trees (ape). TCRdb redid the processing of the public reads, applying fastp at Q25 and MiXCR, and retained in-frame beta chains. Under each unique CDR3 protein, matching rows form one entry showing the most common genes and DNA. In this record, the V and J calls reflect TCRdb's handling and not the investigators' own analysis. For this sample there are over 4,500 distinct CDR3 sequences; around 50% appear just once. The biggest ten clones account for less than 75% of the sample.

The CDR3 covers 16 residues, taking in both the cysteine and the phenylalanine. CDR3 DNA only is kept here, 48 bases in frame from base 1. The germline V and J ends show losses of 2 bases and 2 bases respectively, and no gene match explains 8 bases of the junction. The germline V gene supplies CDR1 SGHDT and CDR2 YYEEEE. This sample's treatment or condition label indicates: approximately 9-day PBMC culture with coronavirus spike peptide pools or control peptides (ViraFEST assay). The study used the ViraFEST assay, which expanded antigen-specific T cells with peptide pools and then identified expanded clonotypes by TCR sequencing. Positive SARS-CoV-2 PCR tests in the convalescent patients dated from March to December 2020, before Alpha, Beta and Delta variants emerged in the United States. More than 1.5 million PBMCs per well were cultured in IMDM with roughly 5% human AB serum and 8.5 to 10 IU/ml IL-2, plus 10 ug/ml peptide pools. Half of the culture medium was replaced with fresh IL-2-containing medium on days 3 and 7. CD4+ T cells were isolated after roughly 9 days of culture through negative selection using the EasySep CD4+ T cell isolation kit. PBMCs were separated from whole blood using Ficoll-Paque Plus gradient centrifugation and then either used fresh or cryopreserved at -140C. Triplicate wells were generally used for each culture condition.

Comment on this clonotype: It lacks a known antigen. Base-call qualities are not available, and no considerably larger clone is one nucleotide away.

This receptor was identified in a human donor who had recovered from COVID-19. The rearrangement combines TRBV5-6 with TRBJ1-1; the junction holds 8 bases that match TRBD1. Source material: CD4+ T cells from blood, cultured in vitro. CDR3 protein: CASSFRRTGQNTEAFF. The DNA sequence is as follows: TGTGCCAGCAGCTTCCGCCGGACAGGGCAAAACACTGAAGCTTTCTTT.